This T cell receptor (beta chain) is from a study of shared clonotypes between healthy human individuals. With 5 bases removed from V and 2 bases from J, the gap between germline ends came to 12 bases. CDR3 length: 15 amino acids. Per the germline V gene, CDR1 is KGHSH and CDR2 is LQKENI. TCRdb's copy holds only in-frame clones and misses some; the assay was immunoSEQ multiplex PCR. The sample includes 1.4 million to 1.5 million clones, around 97% of them seen just once. The receptor's source is a man aged 30-40 years in good health. The V call is TRBV18, the J call TRBJ1-4; D is unclear. The material sequenced was naive CD4+ T cells sorted from blood. The subset denotes: CD45RA+ positively selected. CDR3 residues: CASSALSGTNEKLFF. CDR3 DNA sequence: TGTGCCAGCTCAGCCCTCTCGGGGACTAATGAAAAACTGTTTTTT.